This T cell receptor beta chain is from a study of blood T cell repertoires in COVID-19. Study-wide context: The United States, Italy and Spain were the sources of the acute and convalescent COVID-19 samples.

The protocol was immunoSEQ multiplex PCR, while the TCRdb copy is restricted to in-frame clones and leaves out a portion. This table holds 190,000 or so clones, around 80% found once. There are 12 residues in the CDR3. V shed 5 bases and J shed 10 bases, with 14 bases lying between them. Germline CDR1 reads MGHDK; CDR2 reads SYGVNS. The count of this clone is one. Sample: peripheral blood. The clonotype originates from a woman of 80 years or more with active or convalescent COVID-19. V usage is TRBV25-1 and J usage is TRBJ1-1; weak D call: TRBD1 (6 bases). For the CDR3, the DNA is TGTGCCAGCAGTCAGGGAGGGGGGAGAGCTTTCTTT. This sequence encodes CASSQGGGRAFF.